A single sample is the source of the 9 T cell receptor beta chains below, sequenced in a study of breast tumors, draining lymph nodes, adjacent tissues. TCRdb analysed the multiplex PCR reads with MiXCR anew, one entry per CDR3 protein. The table shows 290,000 or so distinct CDR3 sequences, with 30% to 35% occurring only once. Axillary draining lymph nodes of breast cancer patients supplied the node samples. Sequenced: axillary lymph node tissue. Receptors originate from a female donor with breast cancer. Some clones in this sample may be carry-over from other donors' samples.

This clonotype was recorded many times. The V gene is TRBV6-5, the J gene TRBJ1-3; 10 nucleotides agree with TRBD1. The ends lost 5 bases at V and 0 bases at J; junction bases unmatched: 4. The germline CDR1 and CDR2 sequences are MNHEY and SVGAGI. CDR3 length: 16 amino acids. The CDR3 reads CASSIDRGLSGNTIYF. The CDR3, as DNA: TGTGCCAGCAGTATCGACAGGGGGCTCTCTGGAAACACCATATATTTT.

This clonotype was seen repeatedly, ten times or more. The V and J genes are TRBV9 and TRBJ2-5, with D perhaps matching TRBD2 (5 bases). The CDR3 sequence is 15 residues long. Germline CDR1 SGDLS, CDR2 YYNGEE. V lost 6 bases to trimming and J lost 6 bases, with 21 bases between them. The CDR3 DNA sequence: TGTGCCAGCAACTCCGCTCCGTCTGAGGGAAAGACCCAGTACTTC. Translating gives CASNSAPSEGKTQYF.

Worth noting for this clonotype: This may be a read error, as it is one base from a much larger clone. This likely comes from a read error, as the CDR3 has no conserved phenylalanine or tryptophan at its end. This rearrangement joins TRBV5-4 to TRBJ1-4; the match to TRBD1 covers 8 bases. The ends lost 4 bases at V and 3 bases at J; junction bases unmatched: 14. The CDR3 runs to 18 residues. The V gene's germline CDR1 is SGHNT and CDR2 YYREEE (reference sequence). The CDR3 DNA sequence: TGTGCCAGCAGCCCTGGACAGGGTCCCCGGGTAGCTAATGAAAAACTGTTTATT. Translating it yields CASSPGQGPRVANEKLFI.

The table lists this clonotype with many counts. This chain connects TRBV19 to TRBJ2-1, with 8 bases lining up with TRBD2. CDR1 and CDR2 from the germline V gene are LNHDA and SQIVND (reference sequence). The CDR3 loop spans 16 amino acids. With 1 base clipped from V and 6 bases from J, the junction kept 8 bases outside the gene matches. CDR3 sequence (DNA): TGTGCCAGTAGTATAGTTTCGGGAGGGGTAAGCAATGAGCAGTTCTTC. It specifies CASSIVSGGVSNEQFF.

A note on this clonotype: Mismatch with germline at one junction end may stem from a read error. The chain recombines TRBV6-6 with TRBJ2-7; tentative D call: TRBD1 (6 bases). The CDR3 runs to 15 residues. Per germline, CDR1 MNHNY and CDR2 SVGAGI (reference sequence). The CDR3 protein is CASSHSGRGAGEQYF. For the CDR3, the DNA is TGTGCCAGCAGTCACTCGGGCAGGGGCGCGGGCGAGCAGTACTTC.

The chain combines TRBV5-6 with TRBJ2-5; 7 bases fit TRBD2. Germline V gene lookup returns CDR1 SGHDT and CDR2 YYEEEE. Trimming cost V 0 bases and J 5 bases; bases outside gene matches: 7. The CDR3 contains 15 residues. The CDR3 region has the DNA TGTGCCAGCAGCTTGGTAGGCCCCGGGGGGGAGACCCAGTACTTC. It yields the protein CASSLVGPGGETQYF.

This clonotype was observed many times. The chain links TRBV12-5 to TRBJ2-1; 8 bases match TRBD2. Germline CDR1 reads LGHNT; CDR2 reads FRNRAP. CDR3 length: 17 residues. V lost 7 bases to trimming and J lost 0 bases; unmatched junction nucleotides: 11. The CDR3 loop is CASASTGGRSSYNEQFF. The CDR3 DNA reads TGTGCTAGTGCCTCCACCGGCGGGAGGAGCTCCTACAATGAGCAGTTCTTC.

The chain uses TRBV5-1 and TRBJ2-3; the D is unclear. The CDR3 spans 14 residues. Per germline, CDR1 SGHRS and CDR2 YFSETQ. The V end lost 4 bases, the J end lost 4 bases, and 13 bases lay between the germline ends. The CDR3, as DNA: TGCGCCAGCAGCGGGTGGGGTATGTCAGATACGCAGTATTTT. The encoded protein is CASSGWGMSDTQYF.

A remark on this clonotype: This may stem from a read error, because a much larger clone lies one nucleotide away. The V call is TRBV11-2, the J call TRBJ2-1; 7 bases match TRBD2. Germline CDR1 reads SGHAT; CDR2 reads FQNNGV. The CDR3 has 14 residues. V lost 2 bases and J lost 8; bases outside the gene matches: 6. The chain's CDR3 is CASSLSSGHDEQFF. The DNA of the CDR3 is TGTGCCAGCAGCTTAAGTAGCGGGCACGATGAGCAGTTCTTC.